The clone carrying this T cell receptor (beta chain) has ten or more counts. This sample was included in a study of spatial heterogeneity in lung cancer. Using its own MiXCR run on the 5' RACE reads, TCRdb lists one record per CDR3 protein. The table includes 50,000 to 65,000 distinct CDR3 sequences, 6% to 9% detected once. The germline gives CDR1 MDHEN, CDR2 SYDVKM. Deletions cut 3 bases from V and 6 bases from J, with 10 bases between. CDR3 length: 13 residues. Indicated time point: sample taken at primary tumor resection. Unsorted samples of tumor, nontumor lung or frozen PBMC had their whole RNA sequenced.

This TCR derives from a female donor with early-stage non-small cell lung cancer. The sample in question was PBMCs, obtained at surgery. The V gene is TRBV28, the J gene TRBJ2-3; maybe TRBD1 (5 bases). In DNA, the CDR3 is TGTGCCAGCAGTTTGGGGCCGGGCGATACGCAGTATTTT. This gives the protein CASSLGPGDTQYF.